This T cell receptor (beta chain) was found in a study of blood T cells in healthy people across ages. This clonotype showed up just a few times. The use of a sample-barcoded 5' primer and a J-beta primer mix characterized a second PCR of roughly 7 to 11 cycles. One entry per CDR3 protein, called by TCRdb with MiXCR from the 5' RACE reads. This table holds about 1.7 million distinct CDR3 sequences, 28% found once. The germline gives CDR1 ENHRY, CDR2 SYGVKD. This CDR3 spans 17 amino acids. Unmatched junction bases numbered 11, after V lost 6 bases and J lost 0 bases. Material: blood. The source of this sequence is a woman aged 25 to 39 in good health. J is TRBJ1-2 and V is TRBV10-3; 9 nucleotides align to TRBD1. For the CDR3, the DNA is TGTGCCATCAGGGACGAAACCGGGACAGGGACTAACTATGGCTACACCTTC. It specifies CAIRDETGTGTNYGYTF.